This is a list of T cell receptor beta chains from one sample in a study of cytomegalovirus exposure and HLA in healthy donors. Measured with immunoSEQ multiplex PCR; TCRdb has only the in-frame clones, and not every one. The table has 150,000 to 200,000 clones, 80% seen once; the top ten hold 6% to 7.5%. What was sequenced was PBMCs. All receptors come from a man in his thirties or forties in good health and CMV-seropositive. CDR3s include the opening cysteine and the closing phenylalanine or tryptophan. Fields, in order: V gene, J gene, CDR3 protein.

TRBV11-2	TRBJ1-2	CASSLGAHLGYTF
TRBV7-2	TRBJ2-3	CASSQRAGRTDTQYF
TRBV7-2	TRBJ2-1	CASSPESAGGGNEQFF
TRBV5-4	TRBJ1-2	CASSIRTGGYGYTF
TRBV5-1	TRBJ2-7	CASSLERDRVTYEQYF
TRBV6-4	TRBJ2-3	CASSESGNTDTQYF
TRBV7-9	TRBJ2-1	CASSLDFGAGNEQFF
TRBV25-1	TRBJ2-7	CASSEFGGEAYEQYF
TRBV9	TRBJ2-3	CASSVGLGAGDTQYF
TRBV10-3	TRBJ2-5	CAISETGQGQETQYF
TRBV7-9	TRBJ1-2	CASSLVQGSYGYTF
TRBV4-2	TRBJ1-5	CASSQVGQGYQPQHF
TRBV30	TRBJ1-3	CAWSVGGHFSGNTIYF
TRBV19	TRBJ2-4	CAVGGQLGIQYF
TRBV9	TRBJ2-1	CASSGDRSEQFF
TRBV5-6	TRBJ1-6	CASSPADSGTGYSPLHF
TRBV7-2	TRBJ1-6	CASSLSSPLHF
TRBV13	TRBJ1-6	CASSGRDSSYNSPLHF
TRBV10-3	TRBJ2-7	CAISPGQEHRSYEQYF
TRBV5-5	TRBJ2-7	CASSPAGSAYEQYF
TRBV5-6	TRBJ1-4	CASSDRVEKLFF
TRBV5-1	TRBJ1-1	CASSLTGASEAFF
TRBV7-9	TRBJ2-7	CSSSVTSSEQYF
TRBV4-1	TRBJ2-3	CASSASLGGRADTQYF
TRBV4-3	TRBJ1-1	CASSPDGLNTEAFF
TRBV30	TRBJ2-7	CAWSRDRVSEQYF
TRBV6-5	TRBJ2-3	CASSPLDTQYF
TRBV6-5	TRBJ1-1	CASSYSSEGYTEAFF
TRBV5-1	TRBJ2-7	CASSLAAGGHYEQYF
TRBV11-3	TRBJ2-7	CASMGKARNEQYF
TRBV7-9	TRBJ2-1	CASSSLSSGGARDEQFF
TRBV4-2	TRBJ2-3	CASSQDSIRGKPDTQYF
TRBV29-1	TRBJ1-1	CSVRRGGNTEAFF